This T cell receptor beta chain emerged from a study of OX40 agonist ivuxolimab in advanced cancers. Study details: Eligibility admitted prior anti-PD-1, anti-PD-L1 or anti-CTLA-4 therapy; 40% had some.

Clones were read by immunoSEQ multiplex PCR, and TCRdb kept only the in-frame ones, dropping some. Seen here are some 42,000 clones, 85% to 90% observed once, and the top ten hold around 4.6%. Of note for this clone: What it binds is unknown.

The study's findings and limits: In CD8+ T cells, expanded clones were on average more numerous than in CD4+. By week 6 at 0.1 to 3.0 mg/kg, blood CD4+ and CD8+ T cells had expanded clonally.

The V and J ends lost 2 bases and 0 bases, in that order; junction bases with no gene match: 3. The CDR3 is made up of 16 amino acids. Per the germline V gene, CDR1 is MDHEN and CDR2 is SYDVKM. Blood draws occurred at baseline, cycle 4 day 1, and cycle 7 day 1. The TCR sequence derives from an adult with an advanced solid tumor such as melanoma, head and neck, liver or kidney cancer. The sample in question was CD4+ or CD8+ T cells sorted from blood, obtained in a trial of the OX40 agonist ivuxolimab. The chain combines TRBV28 with TRBJ2-2; 7 positions match TRBD2. CDR3 in amino acids: CASSLVGLANTGELFF. As DNA, the CDR3 is TGTGCCAGCAGTTTAGTAGGACTAGCGAACACCGGGGAGCTGTTTTTT.